Following are 23 T cell receptor beta chains from one sample sequenced in a study of blood T cell repertoires in COVID-19. Profiled with immunoSEQ multiplex PCR; TCRdb holds only in-frame clones, not every one. Of about 160,000 clones listed, under 85% were seen once; the top ten hold around 1.2%. The material sequenced was peripheral blood. These receptors came from a man in his 60s who had recovered from COVID-19.

J is TRBJ1-6 and V is TRBV10-1; no firm D call. This CDR3 comprises 12 residues. The ends were cut back, 8 bases at V and 8 bases at J, with 10 bases in the middle. CDR1 and CDR2 from the germline V gene are WNHNN and SYGVQD (reference sequence). As DNA, the CDR3 is TGCGCCAGCCCAGTAGACTATTCACCCCTCCACTTT. It yields the protein CASPVDYSPLHF.

The rearrangement uses TRBV5-1 and TRBJ2-1, with 7 bases identical to TRBD2. The CDR3 runs 16 residues. Germline values: CDR1 SGHRS, CDR2 YFSETQ. J was trimmed by 1 base and V by 3 bases; bases with no gene match: 7. The CDR3 loop is CASSSLLASSYNEQFF. The CDR3 bases are TGCGCCAGCAGCTCATTACTAGCGTCGTCCTACAATGAGCAGTTCTTC.

This chain joins TRBV7-2 and TRBJ2-5, with D uncertain. Trimming removed 5 bases from V and 4 bases from J, with 14 bases in between. CDR3 length: 14 residues. CDR1 is SGHTA, CDR2 FQGNSA, per germline. The CDR3 bases are TGTGCCAGCAGCCCCCATCGAGGAATAGAGACCCAGTACTTC. It yields the protein CASSPHRGIETQYF.

The chain recombines TRBV11-1 with TRBJ2-7, with a possible D match to TRBD2 (5 bases). CDR3 size: 15 residues. Germline V gene lookup returns CDR1 SGHAT and CDR2 FQDESV (reference sequence). The V and J ends lost 1 base and 1 base respectively, with 11 bases between them. CDR3 DNA sequence: TGTGCCAGCAGCTTAGAGTGGCCGGGATCCTACGAGCAGTACTTC. Protein sequence: CASSLEWPGSYEQYF.

The chain couples TRBV28 to TRBJ1-1; D is uncertain. The germline V gene has CDR1 MDHEN and CDR2 SYDVKM. The CDR3 covers 14 residues. V lost 7 bases to trimming and J lost 1 base, with 13 bases between them. The CDR3 sequence is CASTFGTENTEAFF. The CDR3, as DNA: TGTGCCAGCACCTTTGGAACAGAGAACACTGAAGCTTTCTTT.

The chain links TRBV7-2 to TRBJ1-2, with 7 bases identical to TRBD1. The CDR3 is 16 residues long. Germline V gene data show CDR1 as SGHTA and CDR2 as FQGNSA. The V and J ends lost 0 bases and 5 bases, in that order; junction bases with no gene match: 9. CDR3 in amino acids: CASSLASRQGGYGYTF. In DNA form, the CDR3 reads TGTGCCAGCAGCTTAGCATCCAGACAGGGCGGGTATGGCTACACCTTC.

The J gene is TRBJ2-4, the V gene TRBV29-1, with 10 bases fitting TRBD2. Trimming cost V 1 base and J 1 base; bases outside gene matches: 7. The CDR3 spans 17 residues. Germline CDR1 and CDR2: SQVTM and ANQGSEA. In nucleotides, the CDR3 is TGCAGCGTTGAAGGGGCACTAGCGGGGACGGCCAAAAACATTCAGTACTTC. Translated, it gives CSVEGALAGTAKNIQYF.

In regard to this clone: Germline and junction disagree at one end, which may indicate a read error. Here the CDR3 DNA reads TGTGCTAGCAGCTCGGGGACAGGACGACAAGAGACCCAGTACTTC. Its translation: CASSSGTGRQETQYF. V is TRBV7-7 and J is TRBJ2-5; TRBD1 matches at 8 bases. The CDR3 has 15 amino acids. Germline lookup yields CDR1 SSHAT and CDR2 FNYEAQ (reference sequence).

The V and J genes are TRBV5-4 and TRBJ2-7, with TRBD1 as a possible D gene (5 bases). V was clipped by 0 bases and J by 3 bases, with 13 bases between them. The CDR3 has 15 residues. Germline V gives CDR1 SGHNT, CDR2 YYREEE (reference sequence). DNA of the CDR3: TGTGCCAGCAGCTTGGATCCCACAGGTTACTACGAGCAGTACTTC. This codes for CASSLDPTGYYEQYF.

This clone showed up just a few times. The V call is TRBV4-1, the J call TRBJ2-7, with 7 nucleotides matching TRBD1. This CDR3 spans 17 amino acids. V lost 4 bases to trimming and J lost 3 bases; unmatched junction nucleotides: 15. Germline-derived CDR1 and CDR2 are MGHRA and YSYEKL. The CDR3 nucleotides are TGCGCCAGCAGCCCCCAAGGAGACCCGGGACAGAACTACGAGCAGTACTTC. Translated: CASSPQGDPGQNYEQYF.

The V call is TRBV29-1, the J call TRBJ2-2; maybe TRBD1 (5 bases). The CDR3 is 14 residues long. Germline V gene sequence: CDR1 SQVTM, CDR2 ANQGSEA. Trimming removed 8 bases at V and 6 bases at J, with 19 bases between. CDR3 nucleotides: TGCAGCTCCAGGGTCAACAATCGGGCCGGGGAGCTGTTTTTT. This translates into CSSRVNNRAGELFF.

This CDR3 is CASSQVRQAETQYF. DNA of the CDR3: TGCGCCAGCAGCCAGGTCCGCCAGGCAGAGACCCAGTACTTC. The chain recombines TRBV4-3 with TRBJ2-5; D is ambiguous. The V and J ends lost 3 bases and 4 bases respectively, with 12 bases between them. This CDR3 region has 14 residues. Germline CDR1 LGHNA, CDR2 YSLEER.

This sequence joins TRBV27 and TRBJ1-1, with 9 positions matching TRBD1. Looked up from germline, CDR1 is MNHEY and CDR2 is SMNVEV (reference sequence). CDR3 size: 16 residues. J gave up 0 bases and V 4 bases, and 6 bases lay outside the gene matches. The CDR3, as DNA: TGTGCCAGCAGTTCCCGGGACAGGGCCATGAACACTGAAGCTTTCTTT. Translation gives CASSSRDRAMNTEAFF.

J is TRBJ2-2 and V is TRBV5-1; 8 nucleotides agree with TRBD1. Germline V CDR1 and CDR2: SGHRS, YFSETQ. This CDR3 has 15 residues. V lost 0 bases to trimming and J lost 6 bases; unmatched junction nucleotides: 4. The CDR3 DNA reads as TGCGCCAGCAGCTTGGATCAGGGGGCCCCCGGGGAGCTGTTTTTT. This translates into CASSLDQGAPGELFF. The full variable domain, rest sourced from reference TRBV5-1 and TRBJ2-2, is KAGVTQTPRYLIKTRGQQVTLSCSPISGHRSVSWYQQTPGQGLQFLFEYFSETQRNKGNFPGRFSGRQFSNSRSEMNVSTLELGDSALYLCASSLDQGAPGELFFGEGSRLTVL.

J is TRBJ2-5 and V is TRBV3-1 (or the pseudogene TRBV3-2); TRBD1 matches 8 bases. Trimming cost V 0 bases and J 5 bases; bases outside gene matches: 8. Germline-derived CDR1 and CDR2 are LGHDT and YNNKEL (reference sequence). The CDR3 has 16 residues. DNA for the CDR3: TGTGCCAGCAGCCAAGACGTTCGGACAGGGAGCGAGACCCAGTACTTC. It translates to CASSQDVRTGSETQYF.

This chain links TRBV6-5 with TRBJ1-2; 7 nucleotides line up with TRBD1. The CDR3 has 15 amino acids. Trimming cost V 1 base and J 7 bases; bases outside gene matches: 9. The germline V gene has CDR1 MNHEY and CDR2 SVGAGI. CDR3 amino acids: CASSYYGDRAFGYTF. The DNA of the CDR3 is TGTGCCAGCAGTTACTACGGCGACAGGGCTTTTGGCTACACCTTC.

The genes are TRBV19 and TRBJ2-5, with D tentatively TRBD2 (6 bases). Between the trimmed V and J ends, which lost 5 bases and 7 bases, there was a span of 17 bases. This CDR3 comprises 14 residues. Germline CDR1 reads LNHDA; CDR2 reads SQIVND (reference sequence). CDR3: CASSSGERTGTQYF. The CDR3, as DNA: TGTGCCAGTAGTTCGGGGGAACGTACCGGGACCCAGTACTTC.

The rearrangement joins TRBV30 to TRBJ2-7; no firm D call. V dropped 2 bases and J dropped 0 bases, with 8 bases sitting between them. The CDR3 totals 13 residues. Germline lookup yields CDR1 GTSNPN and CDR2 SVGIG (reference sequence). The CDR3 DNA follows: TGTGCCTGGAGTCTAGGCAGCTCCTACGAGCAGTACTTC. Translated: CAWSLGSSYEQYF.

This clone has only a few counts. This chain connects TRBV5-5 to TRBJ1-1; weak D call: TRBD1 (5 bases). The CDR3 runs 16 residues. Germline V CDR1 and CDR2: SGHKS, YYEKEE (reference sequence). The germline V and J ends were trimmed by 0 bases and 4 bases, with 16 bases remaining between them. The CDR3: CASSLVGGAWGTEAFF. CDR3 nucleotides: TGTGCCAGCAGCTTGGTAGGCGGGGCTTGGGGCACTGAAGCTTTCTTT.

This clone was recorded once. The rearrangement joins TRBV5-4 to TRBJ2-7; TRBD2 matches at 7 bases. V dropped 4 bases and J dropped 6; count of bases not matched to a gene: 10. The CDR3 is 14 amino acids. In germline, CDR1 is SGHNT, CDR2 YYREEE (reference sequence). The CDR3 DNA sequence: TGTGCCAGCAGCCCGCGGACGGGGAGGGTCGAGCAGTACTTC. This gives the protein CASSPRTGRVEQYF. Together with reference TRBV5-4 and TRBJ2-7, the CDR3 gives the full variable domain: ETGVTQSPTHLIKTRGQQVTLRCSSQSGHNTVSWYQQALGQGPQFIFQYYREEENGRGNFPPRFSGLQFPNYSSELNVNALELDDSALYLCASSPRTGRVEQYFGPGTRLTVT.

The genes are TRBV19 and TRBJ2-1, with 7 bases lining up with TRBD1. This CDR3 region has 14 residues. In germline, CDR1 is LNHDA, CDR2 SQIVND (reference sequence). The ends lost 5 bases at V and 2 bases at J; junction bases unmatched: 3. CDR3 region: CASSPQGAYNEQFF. The DNA for the CDR3 is TGTGCCAGTAGTCCCCAGGGGGCCTACAATGAGCAGTTCTTC.

The CDR3 DNA is TGTGCCAGCAGTTACTCGGGACAGGGTAGCTACGAGCAGTACTTC. Protein: CASSYSGQGSYEQYF. The chain is built from TRBV6-5 and TRBJ2-7; TRBD1 matches at 9 bases. The CDR3 totals 15 residues. Germline V lookup: CDR1 MNHEY, CDR2 SVGAGI. The trim removed 0 bases at V and 3 bases at J, leaving 3 bases unmatched.

The CDR3 sequence: CASSKGPPKPGGGGGEKLFF. The CDR3 DNA is TGTGCCAGCAGCAAAGGTCCTCCAAAACCCGGAGGGGGGGGAGGCGAAAAACTGTTTTTT. The chain recombines TRBV21-1 with TRBJ1-4. TRBV21-1 is a recognized pseudogene. There are 20 residues in the CDR3.